A selection of T cell receptor beta chains follows, all from one sample in a study of blood T cell repertoires in COVID-19. The repertoire was sequenced with immunoSEQ multiplex PCR; TCRdb's copy has only in-frame clones and lacks some. The data show 360,000 or so clones, about 90% seen once. Sequences were obtained from PBMCs or T cells enriched from blood (not recorded which). The receptor source for this set is a woman aged 25 to 45 who had recovered from COVID-19. Both conserved end residues are part of each CDR3. D genes are given only for firm matches. Clone sizes are given selectively: once, few, many, or a class where the clone is expanded.

J,V,size,D,DNA,CDR3
TRBJ1-1,TRBV18,-,-,TGTGCCAGCTCACCAGCTACAGGGCGAGCGGAAGCTTTCTTT,CASSPATGRAEAFF
TRBJ1-5,TRBV5-1,-,-,TGCGCCAGCAGCTTGGTCCCAGGTCCCGATCAGCCCCAGCATTTT,CASSLVPGPDQPQHF
TRBJ2-1,TRBV19,few,TRBD2,TGTGCCAGTAGCCCTAGCGGGGGGTATAATGAGCAGTTCTTC,CASSPSGGYNEQFF
TRBJ2-1,TRBV5-8,-,-,TGTGCCAGCAGCTTGTCCTTCTACGAGAGTAGCTCCTACAATGAGCAGTTCTTC,CASSLSFYESSSYNEQFF
TRBJ2-6,TRBV27,-,TRBD1,TGTGCCAGCAGTCTTGGACAGGGGGCTGGGGCCAACGTCCTGACTTTC,CASSLGQGAGANVLTF
TRBJ2-1,TRBV4-1,-,-,TGCGCCAGCAGCCAACCCGACAGGAACGAGCAGTTCTTC,CASSQPDRNEQFF
TRBJ2-3,TRBV19,-,-,TGTGCCAGTAGTATACACAGCCGCACAGATACGCAGTATTTT,CASSIHSRTDTQYF
TRBJ2-3,TRBV11-1,-,TRBD2,TGTGCCAGCGGACTAGCGGGAGTTAGTACGCAGTATTTT,CASGLAGVSTQYF
TRBJ1-1,TRBV6-5,-,-,TGTGCCAGCAGTCTACACCGGACAGTGAACACTGAAGCTTTCTTT,CASSLHRTVNTEAFF
TRBJ1-5,TRBV27,-,-,TGTGCCAGCAGTTCAGAACAGGGACCAAATCAGCCCCAGCATTTT,CASSSEQGPNQPQHF
TRBJ1-2,TRBV29-1,-,-,TGCAGCGCTTGGGGCGGCGTGAACTATGGCTACACCTTC,CSAWGGVNYGYTF
TRBJ2-7,TRBV5-1,-,-,TGCGCCAGCAGCTCGCCTTCAGGGGAGCAGTACTTC,CASSSPSGEQYF
TRBJ2-7,TRBV6-5,-,-,TGTGCCAGCAGCCTTACCCCAGAATACTACGAGCAGTACTTC,CASSLTPEYYEQYF
TRBJ1-4,TRBV27,-,-,TGTGCCAGCAGTTTTGTTGGGGCGGAAAAACTGTTTTTT,CASSFVGAEKLFF
TRBJ1-1,TRBV7-9,once,TRBD1,TGTGCCAGCAGCCGCCCGGACAGGGGGACCGATGAAGCTTTCTTT,CASSRPDRGTDEAFF
TRBJ1-1,TRBV11-3,-,-,TGTGCCAGCAGCCTGCGGGGGGATAACACTGAAGCTTTCTTT,CASSLRGDNTEAFF
TRBJ2-6,TRBV28,-,TRBD1,TGTGCCAGCAGGATGGGGACAGGGGCTGGGGCCAACGTCCTGACTTTC,CASRMGTGAGANVLTF
TRBJ2-3,TRBV7-7,-,-,TGTGCTAGCAGCTCGTTACAGACAGATACGCAGTATTTT,CASSSLQTDTQYF
TRBJ2-2,TRBV9,-,TRBD1,TGTGCCAGCAGCGTAGCCGGGACAGGGAACACCGGGGAGCTGTTTTTT,CASSVAGTGNTGELFF
TRBJ1-1,TRBV27,-,TRBD1,TGTGCCAGCAGTTGGACAGGGGGCCGTCGGACTGAAGCTTTCTTT,CASSWTGGRRTEAFF
TRBJ1-2,TRBV5-1,-,-,TGCGCCAGCAGCTTAACAAGGAGGGGAGAGGGCTACACCTTC,CASSLTRRGEGYTF
TRBJ2-7,TRBV28,-,-,TGTGCCAGCAGCCCAGAGGCTGAACTTTCCTACGAGCAGTACTTC,CASSPEAELSYEQYF
TRBJ1-3,TRBV5-1,few,TRBD1,TGCGCCAGCAGCTTGGGGACAGGGGCCGGAAACACCATATATTTT,CASSLGTGAGNTIYF
TRBJ2-2,TRBV28,-,-,TGTGCCAGCAGCTTCGGACATCTTACCGGGGAGCTGTTTTTT,CASSFGHLTGELFF
TRBJ2-7,TRBV28,-,-,TGTGCCAGCAGCTCCCCCTCCCGGGGTAGCAGGTCTGACGAGCAGTACTTC,CASSSPSRGSRSDEQYF
TRBJ1-2,TRBV5-1,few,-,TGCGCCAGCAGCTCCCTAAGCAGGGTGTATGGCTACACCTTC,CASSSLSRVYGYTF
TRBJ2-2,TRBV4-2,-,TRBD1,TGTGCCAGCAGCCAAGACCCGAACAGGGGCAAGTTCGCGAACACCGGGGAGCTGTTTTTT,CASSQDPNRGKFANTGELFF
TRBJ1-1,TRBV5-1,-,-,TGCGCCAGCACGGGAGGAACCAACACTGAAGCTTTCTTT,CASTGGTNTEAFF
TRBJ1-1,TRBV3-1/TRBV3-2,-,TRBD1,TGTGCCAGCAGCCAAGGATTCCCGGGACAGAGGATGAACACTGAAGCTTTCTTT,CASSQGFPGQRMNTEAFF
TRBJ1-6,TRBV9,-,TRBD1,TGTGCCAGCAGTTCAGGGGGTTTTAGCTCCTATAATTCACCCCTCCACTTT,CASSSGGFSSYNSPLHF
TRBJ1-2,TRBV6-1,-,-,TGTGCCAGCAGTGAACAGGGTAGCTATGGCTACACCTTC,CASSEQGSYGYTF
TRBJ2-5,TRBV21-1,once,-,TGTGCCAGCAGCAAAGAGAGGGCCCAAGAGACCCAGTACTTC,CASSKERAQETQYF
TRBJ1-2,TRBV20-1,-,-,TGCAGTGCCACCGACAGCTATGGCTACACCTTC,CSATDSYGYTF
TRBJ2-7,TRBV6-1,-,-,TGTGCCAGCAGTGACAGGGGTCGGACCTACGAGCAGTACTTC,CASSDRGRTYEQYF
TRBJ2-2,TRBV5-4,once,-,TGTGCCAGCAGCTTTCTGGGGGGTCCCGGGGAGCTGTTTTTT,CASSFLGGPGELFF
TRBJ2-7,TRBV5-1,-,-,TGCGCCAGCAGCTCAAATTCGGACAGAGCCTACGAGCAGTACTTC,CASSSNSDRAYEQYF
TRBJ1-3,TRBV7-2,-,-,TGTGCCAGCAGCTTAGGAGGAACCTCTGGAAACACCATATATTTT,CASSLGGTSGNTIYF
TRBJ2-1,TRBV11-1,-,-,TGTGCCAGCAGCACCGGGACAATTAGGAATGAGCAGTTCTTC,CASSTGTIRNEQFF
TRBJ2-1,TRBV28,-,-,TGTGCCAGCACGGAGAGTAGATACAATGAGCAGTTCTTC,CASTESRYNEQFF
TRBJ1-1,TRBV3-1/TRBV3-2,-,-,TGTGCCAGCGCGAGACAGGTCGACACTGAAGCTTTCTTT,CASARQVDTEAFF
TRBJ1-6,TRBV5-1,-,-,TGCGCCAGCAGCTCGGGGGTTAGCAGAAACTCACCCCTCCACTTT,CASSSGVSRNSPLHF